This record looks at one T cell receptor beta chain sequence and its context. No antigen is known for it. The data belong to a study of CXCR3-negative and CXCR3-positive naive CD8 T cells (dated by TCRdb to the late 2010s). Some background on the complete study: In total, about 140 million TRB reads were obtained, or roughly 1.5 +/- 0.3 million reads per library. Data from ten to twelve donors, pooled across two independent experiments, went into the diversity and physicochemical repertoire analyses. The TRBV-TRBJ cluster analysis covered naive subsets from about five donors and memory cells from 3 donors.

Broad study findings and their caveats: TRB CDR3s from CXCR3-positive naive cells showed higher hydrophobicity (lower Kidera factor 4), lower energy, and higher strength and volume indices than CXCR3-negative naive cells. CXCR3 expression partially decreased after cryopreservation, so most assays used freshly isolated PBMCs. Surface CD5, linked to self-reactivity in mice, was comparable between naive subsets; TCR interaction strength was therefore also inferred from TRB CDR3 physicochemical properties. Naive CXCR3-negative and CXCR3-positive cells from the same donor showed similar TRBV-TRBJ usage, whereas memory cells showed distinct patterns. Repertoire diversity was comparably high in both naive subsets but much lower in memory CD8+ T cells.

For each CD8+ T cell subset, flow sorting was done in triplicate, and 310,000 or so cells per subset went directly into RLT lysis buffer. To exclude memory contaminants, naive CD8+ T cells were stringently defined as CD45RO-CCR7+CD27+CD95-. Peripheral blood mononuclear cells were isolated from buffy coats by standard density gradient centrifugation. A FACSAria III was used to flow-sort naive CD8+ T cells into CXCR3-negative and CXCR3-positive populations. Total RNA was extracted from sorted cells with an RNeasy Mini Kit. CDR1 and CDR2 were assigned from the germline V gene (reference sequence) as SEHNR and FQNEAQ. Reading from cysteine to phenylalanine, the CDR3 counts 14 amino acids. Nucleotide data are not available. Sequencing took place on a NextSeq 550. The Human TCR Profiling Kit (MiLaboratory) was used to prepare UMI-labeled 5' RACE TRB cDNA libraries. cDNA synthesis used the entire amount of extracted RNA, and PCR amplification then used the entire amount of cDNA produced. Libraries were prepared in parallel with an identical number of PCR cycles. On the study's bioinformatics: With a minimum of two reads required per UMI, MIGEC and MiXCR pulled out about 54,000 +/- 9,700 unique UMI-labeled TRB cDNA molecules from each library. Each library averaged about 37,000 +/- 9,700 functional in-frame TRB CDR3 nucleotide clonotypes without stop codons. After each sample was downsampled to 5000 UMI-labeled TRB molecules, VDJtools was used to calculate diversity metrics such as normalized Shannon-Wiener and Chao1. For the central five CDR3 residues, VDJtools calculated physicochemical properties weighted by clonotype size, namely interaction energy, strength, volume and Kidera factor 4. TCRdb reprocessed the reads and lists each CDR3 protein sequence as a single entry, with no DNA. V and J calls and clone size were set by TCRdb, not the authors. The sample's own table lists just over 40,000 distinct CDR3 sequences. The ten biggest clones cover under 2% of the sample.

The sequencing input was naive CXCR3- CD8+ T cells from blood. The cell subset or site label on this specimen signifies: CD45RO-CCR7+CD27+CD95- naive CD8+ T cells lacking CXCR3 (TNR3-). This receptor chain uses TRBV7-9 and TRBJ2-3; with no DNA, the TCRdb D assignment of TRBD1 cannot be verified. The clonotype comes from a human donor in good health. Some clones in this sample may be carry-over from other donors' samples. CDR3 reads: CASSTRTGTDTQYF.